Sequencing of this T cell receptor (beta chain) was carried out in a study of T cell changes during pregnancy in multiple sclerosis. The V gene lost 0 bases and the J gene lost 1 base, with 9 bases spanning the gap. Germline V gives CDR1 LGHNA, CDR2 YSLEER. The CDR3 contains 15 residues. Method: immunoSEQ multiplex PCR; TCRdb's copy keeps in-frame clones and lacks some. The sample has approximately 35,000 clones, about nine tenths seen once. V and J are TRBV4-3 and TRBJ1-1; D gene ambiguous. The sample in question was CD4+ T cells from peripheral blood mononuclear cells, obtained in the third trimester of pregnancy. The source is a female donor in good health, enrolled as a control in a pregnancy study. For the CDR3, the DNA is TGCGCCAGCAGCCAAGATCCTGGCGGGAACACTGAAGCTTTCTTT. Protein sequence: CASSQDPGGNTEAFF.